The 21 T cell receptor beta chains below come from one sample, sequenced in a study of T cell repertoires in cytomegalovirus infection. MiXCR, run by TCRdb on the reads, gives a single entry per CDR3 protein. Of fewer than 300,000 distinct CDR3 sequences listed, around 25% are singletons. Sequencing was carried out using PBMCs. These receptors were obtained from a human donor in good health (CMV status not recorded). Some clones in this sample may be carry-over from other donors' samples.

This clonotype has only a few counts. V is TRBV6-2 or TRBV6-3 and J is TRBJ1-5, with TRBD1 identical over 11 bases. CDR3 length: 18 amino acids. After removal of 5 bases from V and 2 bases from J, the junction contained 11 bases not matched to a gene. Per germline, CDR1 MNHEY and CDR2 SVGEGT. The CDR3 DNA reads TGTGCCAGCAGTAAGGGACAGGGGGTACCCCCCGGCAATCAGCCCCAGCATTTT. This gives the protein CASSKGQGVPPGNQPQHF.

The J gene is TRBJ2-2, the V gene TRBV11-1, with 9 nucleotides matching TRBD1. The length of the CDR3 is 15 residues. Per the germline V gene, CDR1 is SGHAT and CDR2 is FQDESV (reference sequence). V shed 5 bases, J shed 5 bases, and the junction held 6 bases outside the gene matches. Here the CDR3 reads CASSIETGGTGELFF. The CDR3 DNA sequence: TGTGCCAGCAGCATAGAGACAGGGGGGACCGGGGAGCTGTTTTTT. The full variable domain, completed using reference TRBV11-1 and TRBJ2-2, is EAEVAQSPRYKITEKSQAVAFWCDPISGHATLYWYRQILGQGPELLVQFQDESVVDDSQLPKDRFSAERLKGVDSTLKIQPAELGDSAMYLCASSIETGGTGELFFGEGSRLTVL.

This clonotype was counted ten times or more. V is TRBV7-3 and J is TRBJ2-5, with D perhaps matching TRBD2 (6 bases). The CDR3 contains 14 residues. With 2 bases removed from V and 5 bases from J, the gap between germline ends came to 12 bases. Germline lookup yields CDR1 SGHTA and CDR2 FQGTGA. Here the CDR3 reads CASSLGTVAETQYF. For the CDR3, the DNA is TGTGCCAGCAGCTTAGGGACTGTCGCGGAGACCCAGTACTTC.

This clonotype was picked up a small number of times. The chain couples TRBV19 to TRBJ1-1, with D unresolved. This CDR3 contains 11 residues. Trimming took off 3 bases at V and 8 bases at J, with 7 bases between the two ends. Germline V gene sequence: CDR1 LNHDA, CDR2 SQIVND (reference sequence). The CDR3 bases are TGTGCCAGTAGTATGGGAGGAGAAGCTTTCTTT. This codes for CASSMGGEAFF. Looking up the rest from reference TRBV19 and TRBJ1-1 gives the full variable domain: DGGITQSPKYLFRKEGQNVTLSCEQNLNHDAMYWYRQDPGQGLRLIYYSQIVNDFQKGDIAEGYSVSREKKESFPLTVTSAQKNPTAFYLCASSMGGEAFFGQGTRLTVV.

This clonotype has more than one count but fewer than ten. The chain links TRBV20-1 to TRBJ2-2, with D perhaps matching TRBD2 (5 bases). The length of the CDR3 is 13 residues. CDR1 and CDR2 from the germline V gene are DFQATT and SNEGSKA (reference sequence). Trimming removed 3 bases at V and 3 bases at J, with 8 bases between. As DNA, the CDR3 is TGCAGTGCTAGCTCACTAGACACCGGGGAGCTGTTTTTT. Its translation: CSASSLDTGELFF.

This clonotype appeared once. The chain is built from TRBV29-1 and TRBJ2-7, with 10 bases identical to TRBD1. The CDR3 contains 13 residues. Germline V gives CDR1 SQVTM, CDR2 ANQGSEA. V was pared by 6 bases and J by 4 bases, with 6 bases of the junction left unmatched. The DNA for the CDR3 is TGCAGCGTGGCCGGGACAGGGGTTTACGAGCAGTACTTC. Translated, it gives CSVAGTGVYEQYF.

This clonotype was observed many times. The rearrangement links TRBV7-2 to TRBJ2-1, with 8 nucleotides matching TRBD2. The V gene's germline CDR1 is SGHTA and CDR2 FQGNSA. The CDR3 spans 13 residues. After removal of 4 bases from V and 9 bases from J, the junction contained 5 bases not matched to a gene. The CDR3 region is CASSSGLEAEQFF. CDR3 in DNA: TGTGCCAGCAGCTCGGGACTAGAGGCTGAGCAGTTCTTC.

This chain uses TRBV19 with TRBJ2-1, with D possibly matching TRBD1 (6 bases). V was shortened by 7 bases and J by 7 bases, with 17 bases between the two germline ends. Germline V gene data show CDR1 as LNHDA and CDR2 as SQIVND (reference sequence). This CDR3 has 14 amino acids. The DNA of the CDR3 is TGTGCCAGTACCCCGACAGGAGTGAGGAATGAGCAGTTCTTC. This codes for CASTPTGVRNEQFF.

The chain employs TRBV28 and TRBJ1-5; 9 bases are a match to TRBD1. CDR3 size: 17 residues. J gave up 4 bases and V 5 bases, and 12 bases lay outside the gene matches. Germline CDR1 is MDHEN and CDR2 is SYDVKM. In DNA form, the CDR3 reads TGTGCCAGCAGTCCCCATCGGACAGGGGCGCGGAATCAGCCCCAGCATTTT. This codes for CASSPHRTGARNQPQHF.

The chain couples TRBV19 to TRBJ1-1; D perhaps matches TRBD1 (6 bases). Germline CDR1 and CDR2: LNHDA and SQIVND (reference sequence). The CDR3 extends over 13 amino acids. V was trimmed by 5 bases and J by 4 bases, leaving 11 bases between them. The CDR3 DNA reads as TGTGCCAGTAGTCGAACAGGGTCCACTGAAGCTTTCTTT. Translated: CASSRTGSTEAFF.

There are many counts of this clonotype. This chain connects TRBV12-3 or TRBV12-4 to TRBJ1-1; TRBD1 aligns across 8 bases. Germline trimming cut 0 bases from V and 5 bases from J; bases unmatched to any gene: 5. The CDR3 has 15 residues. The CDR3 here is CASSLAGQGWTEAFF. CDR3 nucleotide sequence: TGTGCCAGCAGTTTAGCAGGACAGGGATGGACTGAAGCTTTCTTT.

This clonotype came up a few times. This CDR3 is CASSSPTGYSPYEQYF. The CDR3 DNA reads TGTGCCAGCAGCTCCCCGACAGGGTATTCCCCTTACGAGCAGTACTTC. This chain links TRBV7-9 with TRBJ2-7, with 7 bases aligning to TRBD1. The CDR3 has 16 amino acids. Trimming at V came to 4 bases and at J to 4 bases, leaving 13 bases not matched to a gene. Germline-derived CDR1 and CDR2 are SEHNR and FQNEAQ (reference sequence).

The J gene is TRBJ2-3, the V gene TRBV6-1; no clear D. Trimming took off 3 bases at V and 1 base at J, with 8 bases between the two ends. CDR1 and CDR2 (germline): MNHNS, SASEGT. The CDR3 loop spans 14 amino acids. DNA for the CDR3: TGTGCCAGCAGTGACAGTTGGGGCACAGATACGCAGTATTTT. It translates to CASSDSWGTDTQYF.

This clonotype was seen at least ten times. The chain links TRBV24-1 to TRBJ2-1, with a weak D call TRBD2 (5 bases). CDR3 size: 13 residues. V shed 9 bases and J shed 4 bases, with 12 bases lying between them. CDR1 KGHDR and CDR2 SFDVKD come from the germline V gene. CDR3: CATGSGAYNEQFF. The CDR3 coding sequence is TGTGCCACCGGGAGCGGAGCTTACAATGAGCAGTTCTTC.

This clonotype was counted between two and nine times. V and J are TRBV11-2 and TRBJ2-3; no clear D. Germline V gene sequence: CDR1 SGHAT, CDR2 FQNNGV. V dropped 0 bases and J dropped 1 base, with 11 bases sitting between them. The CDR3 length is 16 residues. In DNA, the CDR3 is TGTGCCAGCAGCTTAGATCTGGCAGGCCGCACAGATACGCAGTATTTT. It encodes CASSLDLAGRTDTQYF.

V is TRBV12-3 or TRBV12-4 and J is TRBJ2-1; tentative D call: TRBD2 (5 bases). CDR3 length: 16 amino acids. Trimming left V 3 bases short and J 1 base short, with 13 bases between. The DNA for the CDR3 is TGTGCCAGCAGTTTCACTGGCTCGGGATCCTACAATGAGCAGTTCTTC. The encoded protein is CASSFTGSGSYNEQFF.

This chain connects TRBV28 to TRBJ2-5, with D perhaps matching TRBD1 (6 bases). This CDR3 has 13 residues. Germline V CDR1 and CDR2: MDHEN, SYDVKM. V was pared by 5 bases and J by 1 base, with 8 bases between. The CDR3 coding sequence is TGTGCCAGCAGTCGGACAGCCCAAGAGACCCAGTACTTC. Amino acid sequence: CASSRTAQETQYF.

The DNA of the CDR3 is TGTGCCAGCAGTCAGCAGGCGAACACCGGGGAGCTGTTTTTT. This encodes CASSQQANTGELFF. The chain recombines TRBV2 with TRBJ2-2, with D unresolved. The CDR3 sequence is 14 residues long. V lost 5 bases and J 0 bases, leaving 7 bases between the germline ends. In germline, CDR1 is SNHLY, CDR2 FYNNEI.

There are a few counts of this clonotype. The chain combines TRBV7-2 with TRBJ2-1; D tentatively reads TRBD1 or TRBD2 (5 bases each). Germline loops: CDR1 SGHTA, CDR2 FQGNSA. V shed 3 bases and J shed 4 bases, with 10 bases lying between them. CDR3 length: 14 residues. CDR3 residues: CASSFGTVYNEQFF. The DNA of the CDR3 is TGTGCCAGCAGCTTCGGGACGGTTTACAATGAGCAGTTCTTC. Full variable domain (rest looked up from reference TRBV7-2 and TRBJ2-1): GAGVSQSPSNKVTEKGKDVELRCDPISGHTALYWYRQSLGQGLEFLIYFQGNSAPDKSGLPSDRFSAERTGGSVSTLTIQRTQQEDSAVYLCASSFGTVYNEQFFGPGTRLTVL.

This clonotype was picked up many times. CDR3 nucleotides: TGTGCCAGCAGTGAAGTAAAAAACACCGGGGAGCTGTTTTTT. Amino acid sequence: CASSEVKNTGELFF. The chain uses TRBV2 and TRBJ2-2, with D unclear. This CDR3 contains 14 residues. The germline gives CDR1 SNHLY, CDR2 FYNNEI. The ends were cut back, 1 base at V and 2 bases at J, with 5 bases in the middle.

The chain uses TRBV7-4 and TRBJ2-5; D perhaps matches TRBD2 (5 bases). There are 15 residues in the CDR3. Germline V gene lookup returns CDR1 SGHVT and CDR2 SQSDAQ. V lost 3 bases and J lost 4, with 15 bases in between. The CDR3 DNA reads TGTGCCAGCAGCTTTGGTGGGAGCGGAGGAGAGACCCAGTACTTC. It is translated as CASSFGGSGGETQYF.